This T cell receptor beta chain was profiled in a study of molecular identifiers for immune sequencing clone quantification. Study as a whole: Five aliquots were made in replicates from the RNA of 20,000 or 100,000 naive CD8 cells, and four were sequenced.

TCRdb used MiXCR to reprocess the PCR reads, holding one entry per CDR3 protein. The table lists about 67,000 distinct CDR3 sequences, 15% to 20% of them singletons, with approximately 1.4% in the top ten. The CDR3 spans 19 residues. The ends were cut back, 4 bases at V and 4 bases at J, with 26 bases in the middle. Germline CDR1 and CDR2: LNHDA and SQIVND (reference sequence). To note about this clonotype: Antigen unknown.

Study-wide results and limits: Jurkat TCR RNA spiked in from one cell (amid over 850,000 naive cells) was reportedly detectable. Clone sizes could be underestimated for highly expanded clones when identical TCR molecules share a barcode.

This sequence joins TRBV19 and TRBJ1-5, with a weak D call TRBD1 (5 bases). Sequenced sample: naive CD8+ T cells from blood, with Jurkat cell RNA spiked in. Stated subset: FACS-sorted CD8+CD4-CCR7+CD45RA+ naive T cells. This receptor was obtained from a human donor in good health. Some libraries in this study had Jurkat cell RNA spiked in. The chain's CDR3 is CASSTIFGNRGSGNQPQHF. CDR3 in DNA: TGTGCCAGTAGTACTATTTTTGGAAATCGGGGCTCCGGGAATCAGCCCCAGCATTTT. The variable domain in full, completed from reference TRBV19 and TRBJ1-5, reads DGGITQSPKYLFRKEGQNVTLSCEQNLNHDAMYWYRQDPGQGLRLIYYSQIVNDFQKGDIAEGYSVSREKKESFPLTVTSAQKNPTAFYLCASSTIFGNRGSGNQPQHFGDGTRLSIL.